A selection of T cell receptor beta chains follows, all from one sample in a study of cytomegalovirus exposure and HLA in healthy donors. The repertoire was sequenced with immunoSEQ multiplex PCR; TCRdb's copy has only in-frame clones and lacks some. The sample holds roughly 250,000 clones, roughly 89% seen once. Material for sequencing was PBMCs. The receptors shown here come from a man aged 18 to 29 in good health and CMV-seronegative. Each CDR3 is given with its conserved first and last residue. The D gene is left open where the match is weak. Clone size is given for some rows only: seen once, a few or many times, or a class if the clone is expanded.

cdr3_aa cdr3_nt j_call v_call clone_size d_call
CASSPQAKAANTEAFF TGTGCCAGCTCACCTCAGGCGAAGGCCGCTAACACTGAAGCTTTCTTT TRBJ1-1 TRBV18 few NA
CASGNGGSGYTF TGTGCCAGCGGGAATGGAGGGAGCGGCTACACCTTC TRBJ1-2 TRBV6-6 NA NA
CASSVGGGGRGHDRRKKLFF TGTGCCAGCAGCGTGGGAGGGGGTGGCAGGGGCCATGATCGGAGAAAAAAACTGTTTTTT TRBJ1-4 TRBV5-8 NA NA
CASSLAGQGLDEQYF TGCGCCAGCAGCTTGGCAGGACAGGGTCTCGACGAGCAGTACTTC TRBJ2-7 TRBV5-1 few TRBD1
CASSKQGSHQETQYF TGTGCCAGCAGTAAACAGGGGAGCCACCAAGAGACCCAGTACTTC TRBJ2-5 TRBV2 NA TRBD1
CASSPDGGAYEQYF TGTGCCAGCAGCCCGGACGGAGGAGCGTACGAGCAGTACTTC TRBJ2-7 TRBV28 NA NA
CASSSDRGLYEQYF TGTGCCAGCAGCTCCGACAGGGGGCTGTACGAGCAGTACTTC TRBJ2-7 TRBV5-6 NA TRBD1
CASSLLAANYEQYF TGTGCCAGCAGTTTATTAGCAGCTAACTACGAGCAGTACTTC TRBJ2-7 TRBV27 NA NA
CASSSWRGGFYEQYF TGTGCCAGCAGTTCCTGGAGGGGGGGCTTCTACGAGCAGTACTTC TRBJ2-7 TRBV7-9 NA NA
CASSPTGANQPQHF TGTGCCAGCAGTCCTACAGGGGCCAATCAGCCCCAGCATTTT TRBJ1-5 TRBV6-1 NA TRBD1
CASMGTGEDSPLHF TGTGCCAGCATGGGGACAGGGGAGGATTCACCCCTCCACTTT TRBJ1-6 TRBV28 NA TRBD1
CASSFQGSSTDTQYF TGTGCCAGCAGTTTCCAGGGCTCTAGCACAGATACGCAGTATTTT TRBJ2-3 TRBV27 NA NA
CASSEELRGTDTQYF TGTGCCAGCAGTGAAGAGTTGAGGGGGACAGATACGCAGTATTTT TRBJ2-3 TRBV2 NA NA
CASSQVPSGLAEILDTGELFF TGCGCCAGCAGCCAAGTTCCCTCTGGGCTAGCGGAGATTTTAGACACCGGGGAGCTGTTTTTT TRBJ2-2 TRBV4-3 NA TRBD2
CAWSGLLHF TGTGCCTGGAGCGGTCTCCTCCACTTT TRBJ1-6 TRBV30 NA NA
CASSLERGRTGELFF TGTGCCAGCAGCCTGGAGCGGGGGAGGACCGGGGAGCTGTTTTTT TRBJ2-2 TRBV13 NA TRBD2
CASSPGGDRGQPLHF TGTGCCAGTAGCCCCGGAGGGGACAGGGGTCAACCCCTCCACTTT TRBJ1-6 TRBV19 few TRBD1
CASSLRGDSNQPQHF TGCGCCAGCAGCTTGCGGGGGGATAGCAATCAGCCCCAGCATTTT TRBJ1-5 TRBV5-1 NA NA
CACSGVSYEQYF TGTGCCTGTTCGGGAGTCTCCTACGAGCAGTACTTC TRBJ2-7 TRBV30 NA NA
CASSTPGQGEWGEAFF TGTGCCAGCAGCACTCCGGGACAGGGAGAGTGGGGTGAAGCTTTCTTT TRBJ1-1 TRBV5-6 NA TRBD1
CASKREPSEKLFF TGTGCCAGCAAGCGGGAACCGAGTGAAAAACTGTTTTTT TRBJ1-4 TRBV7-9 NA NA
CASRRGTSGGFETQYF TGTGCCAGCAGAAGGGGGACTAGCGGGGGTTTTGAGACCCAGTACTTC TRBJ2-5 TRBV27 NA TRBD2
CASSSIRDTGELFF TGTGCCAGCAGTTCCATCCGGGACACCGGGGAGCTGTTTTTT TRBJ2-2 TRBV11-2 NA NA
CSASMDRGAFF TGCAGTGCTAGCATGGACAGGGGAGCTTTCTTT TRBJ1-1 TRBV20-1 NA TRBD1
CASSQSGGGDTQYF TGCGCCAGCAGCCAAAGCGGGGGAGGAGATACGCAGTATTTT TRBJ2-3 TRBV5-1 NA TRBD2
CASSWLAALTYEQYF TGTGCCAGCAGCTGGCTAGCGGCCCTCACCTACGAGCAGTACTTC TRBJ2-7 TRBV5-5 NA TRBD2
CASSLDTGNYEQYF TGTGCCAGCAGCTTAGACACAGGGAACTACGAGCAGTACTTC TRBJ2-7 TRBV7-9 NA NA
CASSSGTGGTYGYTF TGTGCCAGCAGTTCCGGGACAGGGGGAACCTATGGCTACACCTTC TRBJ1-2 TRBV27 NA TRBD1
CASLYTGLGTDTQYF TGTGCCAGCCTCTATACGGGACTAGGGACAGATACGCAGTATTTT TRBJ2-3 TRBV2 NA TRBD2
CASSQDPGQGTGEQYF TGCGCCAGCAGCCAAGATCCGGGACAGGGTACTGGCGAGCAGTACTTC TRBJ2-7 TRBV4-1 NA TRBD1